This T cell receptor (beta chain) was identified in a study of shared clonotypes between healthy human individuals (TCRdb year 2020). At the level of the whole study: The cohort comprised a couple of women and a few men aged 18 to 49 years. For each donor, CD4 naive and CD4 memory were each run on three plates, CD8 naive on two plates, and CD8 memory on one plate. To estimate repertoire size and how much clonotype sharing occurs between individuals, the study deeply sequenced the blood TCR repertoires of several healthy adults. To increase sequencing depth and limit assay-specific biases, TCR repertoire library preparation and sequencing were carried out by different laboratories using diverse techniques. Leukapheresis yielded between about 0.94 and 8.9 billion PBMCs per donor. What the authors observed across the whole study: Across a few donors, approximately 5% of naive CD4, approximately 4% of naive CD8, 2% to 2.5% of memory CD4, and approximately 0.4% of memory CD8 clonotypes were shared. Based on pairwise subsampling, the degree of clonotype sharing among donors was expected to be affected by sequencing depth. The small number of donors limited the genetic and exposure-history diversity represented. Compared with non-shared clonotypes, the clonotypes found in all four sorted-subset donors had higher generation probabilities. Sampling was restricted to blood, and TCR repertoires in tissues likely differ from the TCR repertoires found in blood. Larger estimated clonotype richness was generally found for naive subsets than for memory subsets. Incomplete sequencing was indicated by rarefaction of sorted-subset datasets, despite the large sequencing depth.

Using the deep immunoSEQ assay, TCR CDR3 regions were amplified from genomic DNA by multiplex PCR. Extracted genomic DNA from each cell subset was distributed evenly across all wells of several immunoSEQ 96-well plates, and each plate was treated as a replicate. For sorted subsets, about 220 ng of genomic DNA, equivalent to some 30,000 T cell genomes, went into each replicate PCR. Purified libraries were measured with a Qubit 3.0 fluorometer, size-checked on a Bioanalyzer 2100, and measured again with the KAPA Library Quantification kit. Every immunoSEQ 96-well plate was sequenced on a separate single-read 150-cycle Illumina NextSeq 550 flow cell. As for how the authors treated the data: Because the immunoSEQ output held only junctional sequences and lacked quality scores, the filtering could not match the filtering applied to full-length reads. Sequences were annotated with PyIR, a Python wrapper for IgBLAST v1.9, using IMGT germline references to assign V/J genes and CDR3. Reads were filtered out if the reads had weak V/J assignments (E-value above 1e-6), no CDR3, stop codons, out-of-frame junctions, or ambiguous translated residues. V3J clonotypes were defined as sequences sharing the same inferred V gene, J gene, and CDR3 amino acid sequence. To compute the percentage overlap between repertoires, the number of shared unique clonotypes was divided by the size of the smaller repertoire. Repertoire richness was assessed with RTK rarefaction, the Chao1 estimator, and Recon v2.1 estimates of unobserved clonotypes. OLGA was used to compute generation probabilities for all TCRbeta clonotypes that the gDNA method yielded from several donors. What TCRdb holds here is the immuneACCESS table cut down to in-frame rearrangements. Part of the clones is not present; checked against another copy, under half of the missing clones reflect an unresolved V gene, and the others are unexplained. V and J calls and clone size follow that table, whereas D and trimming were derived from the DNA. Here the sample has roughly 2.5 million clones; around 90% occur a single time. Around 0.14% of the sample is in the top ten clones.

Regarding this clone: Its antigen remains undetermined. No clone much larger than this one lies a single base away; base qualities are absent.

The CDR3 runs 14 residues from the cysteine to the phenylalanine. Here the CDR3 DNA is all that survives: 42 bases in frame from base 1. Sequences SQVTM (CDR1) and ANQGSEA (CDR2) are obtained from the germline V gene. V is clipped by 3 bases and J by 4 bases, and the sequence between their germline boundaries is 14 bases long. Healthy HIV-negative adults with no recently reported acute infections or vaccinations were included as donors. Every donor was a Caucasian adult living in Nashville, Tennessee, USA. CD4+ T cells were enriched through magnetic negative selection, after which naive cells were positively selected on CD45RA and the remaining negative fraction served as the memory subset. Blood was collected by leukapheresis, and PBMCs were isolated by Ficoll-Histopaque density gradient centrifugation and then cryopreserved in liquid nitrogen vapor phase. Purity and quantity of every magnetically sorted T cell population were checked by analytical flow cytometry. From each sorted fraction, genomic DNA was isolated and quantified by UV absorbance on a Nanodrop 2000c.

Rearrangement joined TRBV29-1 to TRBJ2-3, with TRBD1 as a weak D call on 5 bases. This clonotype was sampled from a man between 18 and 35 years old in good health. Input material: naive CD4+ T cells sorted from blood. What the cell subset or site label conveys for this sample: CD45RA+ positively selected. The encoded CDR3 is CSVDRAVVADTQYF. The DNA sequence is TGCAGCGTTGACAGGGCGGTGGTTGCAGATACGCAGTATTTT.